This paragraph reports one T cell receptor beta chain. The study recruited people aged about 18 to 90 years across roughly 25 US areas. Produced via immunoSEQ multiplex PCR; TCRdb's table is partial and in-frame only. The profile shows about 270,000 clones, roughly nine tenths of them singletons. This specimen comes from a study of blood T cell repertoires in COVID-19. About the study: Some COVID-19 samples were acute and others convalescent; all came from the United States, Italy and Spain.

Germline V lookup: CDR1 LNHNV, CDR2 YYDKDF (reference sequence). V was shortened by 0 bases and J by 4 bases, with 13 bases between the two germline ends. CDR3 length: 16 amino acids. Sequenced input: PBMCs or T cells enriched from blood (not recorded which). The chain uses TRBV15 and TRBJ2-1; D is undetermined. This sequence originates from a young woman who had recovered from COVID-19. For the CDR3, the DNA is TGTGCCACCAGCAGAGATCATACCCAGGCATACAATGAGCAGTTCTTC. This codes for CATSRDHTQAYNEQFF.